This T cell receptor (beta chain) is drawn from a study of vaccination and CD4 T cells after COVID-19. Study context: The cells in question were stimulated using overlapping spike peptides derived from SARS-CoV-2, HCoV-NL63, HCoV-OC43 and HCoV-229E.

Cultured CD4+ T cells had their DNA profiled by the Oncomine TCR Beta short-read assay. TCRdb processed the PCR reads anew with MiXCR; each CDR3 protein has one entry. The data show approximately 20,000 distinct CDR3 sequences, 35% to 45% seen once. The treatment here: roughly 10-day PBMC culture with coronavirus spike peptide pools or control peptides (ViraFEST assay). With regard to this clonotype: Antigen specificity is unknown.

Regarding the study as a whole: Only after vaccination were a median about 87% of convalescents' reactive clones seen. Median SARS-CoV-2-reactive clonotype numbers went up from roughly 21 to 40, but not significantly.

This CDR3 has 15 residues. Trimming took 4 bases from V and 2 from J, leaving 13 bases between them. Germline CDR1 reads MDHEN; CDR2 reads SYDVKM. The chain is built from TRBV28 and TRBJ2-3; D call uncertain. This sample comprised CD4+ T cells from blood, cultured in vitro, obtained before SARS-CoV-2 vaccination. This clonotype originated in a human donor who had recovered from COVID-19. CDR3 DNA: TGTGCCAGCAGTTCCTTCTCCGGGCCCACAGATACGCAGTATTTT. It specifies CASSSFSGPTDTQYF.